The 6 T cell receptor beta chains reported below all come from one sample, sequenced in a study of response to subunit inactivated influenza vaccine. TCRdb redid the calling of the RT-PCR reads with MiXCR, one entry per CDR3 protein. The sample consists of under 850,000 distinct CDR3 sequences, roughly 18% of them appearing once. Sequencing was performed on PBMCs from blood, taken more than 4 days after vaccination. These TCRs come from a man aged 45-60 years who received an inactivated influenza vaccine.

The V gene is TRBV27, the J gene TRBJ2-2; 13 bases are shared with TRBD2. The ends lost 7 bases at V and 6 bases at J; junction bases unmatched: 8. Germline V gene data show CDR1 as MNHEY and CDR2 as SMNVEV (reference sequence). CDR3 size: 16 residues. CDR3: CASNPLAGGMAGELFF. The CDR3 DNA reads TGTGCCAGCAATCCACTAGCGGGGGGGATGGCCGGGGAGCTGTTTTTT.

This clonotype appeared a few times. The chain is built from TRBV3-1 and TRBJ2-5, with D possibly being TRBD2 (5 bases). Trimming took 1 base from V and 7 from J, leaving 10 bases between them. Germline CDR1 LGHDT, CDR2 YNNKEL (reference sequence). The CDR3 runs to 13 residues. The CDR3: CASSQGGATTQYF. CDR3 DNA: TGTGCCAGCAGCCAAGGGGGAGCCACGACCCAGTACTTC.

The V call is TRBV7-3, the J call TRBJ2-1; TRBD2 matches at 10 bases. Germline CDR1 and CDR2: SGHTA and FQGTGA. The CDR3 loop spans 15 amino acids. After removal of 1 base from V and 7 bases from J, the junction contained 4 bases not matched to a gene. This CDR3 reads CASSLRAGGRNEQFF. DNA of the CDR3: TGTGCCAGCAGCTTAAGAGCGGGAGGGAGGAATGAGCAGTTCTTC.

The CDR3 loop reads CASSPRGGNGANVLTF. In DNA, the CDR3 is TGTGCCAGCAGCCCCAGGGGGGGGAATGGGGCCAACGTCCTGACTTTC. J is TRBJ2-6 and V is TRBV7-2; D tentatively reads TRBD1 or TRBD2 (7 bases each). The CDR3 has 16 amino acids. Trimming took off 5 bases at V and 3 bases at J, with 14 bases between the two ends. CDR1 and CDR2 from the germline V gene are SGHTA and FQGNSA. The variable domain in full, with the rest retrieved from reference TRBV7-2 and TRBJ2-6, is GAGVSQSPSNKVTEKGKDVELRCDPISGHTALYWYRQSLGQGLEFLIYFQGNSAPDKSGLPSDRFSAERTGGSVSTLTIQRTQQEDSAVYLCASSPRGGNGANVLTFGAGSRLTVL.

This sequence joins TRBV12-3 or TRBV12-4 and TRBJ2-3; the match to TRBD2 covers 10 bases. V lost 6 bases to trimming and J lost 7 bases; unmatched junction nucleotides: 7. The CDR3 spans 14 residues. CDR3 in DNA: TGTGCCAGCAGATCCGGGACTAGCGAGCATACGCAGTATTTT. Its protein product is CASRSGTSEHTQYF.

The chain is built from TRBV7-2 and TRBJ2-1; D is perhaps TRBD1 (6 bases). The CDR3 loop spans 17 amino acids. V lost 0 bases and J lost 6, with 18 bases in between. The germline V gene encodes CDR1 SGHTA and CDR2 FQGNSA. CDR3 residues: CASSLAIRTAGVNEQFF. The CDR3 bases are TGTGCCAGCAGCTTAGCTATACGGACAGCAGGAGTCAATGAGCAGTTCTTC.